This TCR beta chain was retrieved from a study of low-dose radiotherapy and immunotherapy resistance in tumors. Background on the study: Cohort 1 was given 0.5 Gy per fraction every 2 weeks, for 6.5 Gy total.

The V end lost 3 bases, the J end lost 2 bases, and 8 bases lay between the germline ends. This CDR3 has 15 residues. The germline gives CDR1 SEHNR, CDR2 FQNEAQ (reference sequence). Time point given: after trial treatment. The sample's treatment: LDRT plus nivolumab, ipilimumab, low-dose cyclophosphamide and aspirin (RACIN trial). This clonotype appeared many times. TRAV- and TRBV-specific primers were used for first-strand cDNA, which covered alpha and beta chains. Amplification of TCRs used a constant-region primer and V-primer adapter for approximately 19 PCR cycles. In TCRdb, the reads were re-called with MiXCR into one record per CDR3 protein. The sample shows some 94,000 distinct CDR3 sequences, 20% to 25% of them seen only once.

The sequencing here drew on PBMCs, taken after low-dose radiotherapy plus immunotherapy. This clonotype originated in a female donor with ovarian cancer. J is TRBJ2-6 and V is TRBV7-9; no firm D call. This CDR3 is CASSFMGTGANVLTF. Written as DNA, the CDR3 is TGTGCCAGCAGCTTCATGGGGACTGGGGCCAACGTCCTGACTTTC.